This T cell receptor (beta chain) derives from a study of vaccination and CD4 T cells after COVID-19. The overall study: From HCoV-229E, HCoV-OC43, HCoV-NL63 and SARS-CoV-2, overlapping spike peptides were used to stimulate the cells. Study results and caveats: Convalescent patients had 304 of 307 vaccine-specific clones showing spike mono-reactivity.

The Oncomine TCR Beta short-read assay sequenced DNA from cultured CD4+ T cells. In this case, cultured CD4+ T cells provided the extracted genomic DNA. TCRdb processed the PCR reads anew with MiXCR; each CDR3 protein has one entry. This sample has thousands of distinct CDR3 sequences; approximately 15% occur once, and the top ten carry around a fifth. V was pared by 6 bases and J by 3 bases, with 12 bases between. Germline lookup yields CDR1 SQVTM and CDR2 ANQGSEA. CDR3 length equals 13 residues. With regard to this clonotype: Antigen unknown.

Sample treatment: roughly 11-day PBMC culture with coronavirus spike peptide pools or control peptides (ViraFEST assay). The authors cultured two million PBMCs per well with roughly 10 IU/ml IL-2 and 8.5 to 10 ug/ml peptide pools. The chain employs TRBV29-1 and TRBJ1-3; weak D call: TRBD1 (6 bases). The sequence derives from a human donor who had recovered from COVID-19. Material: CD4+ T cells from blood, cultured in vitro. The DNA of the CDR3 is TGCAGCGTCCGGAGGGGGGGTGGAAACACCATATATTTT. Translation gives CSVRRGGGNTIYF.